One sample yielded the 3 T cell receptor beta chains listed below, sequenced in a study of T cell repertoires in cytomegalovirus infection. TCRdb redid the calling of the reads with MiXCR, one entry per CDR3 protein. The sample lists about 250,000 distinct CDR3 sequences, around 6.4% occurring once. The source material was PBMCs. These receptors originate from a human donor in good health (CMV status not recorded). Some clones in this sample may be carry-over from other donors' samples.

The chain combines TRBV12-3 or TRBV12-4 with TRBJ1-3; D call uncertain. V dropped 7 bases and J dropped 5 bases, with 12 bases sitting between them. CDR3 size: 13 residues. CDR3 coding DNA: TGTGCCAGCACTCCTCTAAGGAGAAACACCATATATTTT. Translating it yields CASTPLRRNTIYF.

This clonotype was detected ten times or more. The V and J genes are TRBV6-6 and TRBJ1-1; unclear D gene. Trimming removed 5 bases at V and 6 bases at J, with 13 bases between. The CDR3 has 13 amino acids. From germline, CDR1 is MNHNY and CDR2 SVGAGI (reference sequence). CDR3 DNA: TGTGCCAGCAGTCTGGCGCGGGCGTCTGAAGCTTTCTTT. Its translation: CASSLARASEAFF.

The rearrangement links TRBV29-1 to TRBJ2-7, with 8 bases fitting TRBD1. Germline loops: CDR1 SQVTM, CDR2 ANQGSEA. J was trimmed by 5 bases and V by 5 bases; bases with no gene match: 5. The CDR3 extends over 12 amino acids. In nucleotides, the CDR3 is TGCAGCGTTCGACGACAGGGGAACGAGCAGTACTTC. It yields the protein CSVRRQGNEQYF.